The 31 T cell receptor beta chains given below trace back to one sample, sequenced in a study of T-cell reconstitution after alpha-beta-depleted transplantation in children. The TCRbeta library incorporated unique molecular identifiers. TCRdb analysed the PCR reads with MiXCR anew, one entry per CDR3 protein. The sample lists a few hundred thousand distinct CDR3 sequences; roughly 30% were seen once. The sample consisted of PBMCs, taken before TCRalphabeta/CD19-depleted stem cell transplant. These receptors were obtained from a boy younger than two with Wiskott-Aldrich syndrome, due to receive a stem cell transplant.

This clonotype was seen a handful of times. V and J are TRBV28 and TRBJ2-5, with 7 bases fitting TRBD1. The J segment lost 5 bases and the V segment lost 6 bases, leaving 12 bases of the junction unmatched. The CDR3 is made up of 15 amino acids. Germline CDR1 is MDHEN and CDR2 is SYDVKM. CDR3 amino acids: CASSTPHRGSETQYF. In DNA form, the CDR3 reads TGTGCCAGCAGCACGCCTCACAGGGGATCCGAGACCCAGTACTTC.

This clonotype was recorded at least ten times. J is TRBJ2-5 and V is TRBV5-1; 8 nucleotides line up with TRBD2. Germline V CDR1 and CDR2: SGHRS, YFSETQ. The CDR3 contains 14 residues. V was pared by 4 bases and J by 0 bases, with 2 bases of the junction left unmatched. Written as DNA, the CDR3 is TGCGCCAGCAGCCTAGCGGGTAACCAAGAGACCCAGTACTTC. Amino acid sequence: CASSLAGNQETQYF.

The chain combines TRBV5-1 with TRBJ2-7, with D unclear. The germline V gene encodes CDR1 SGHRS and CDR2 YFSETQ. V shed 0 bases and J shed 4 bases, with 11 bases lying between them. The CDR3 spans 14 residues. CDR3 nucleotides: TGCGCCAGCAGCTTGGACCGCGTTGGTTACGAGCAGTACTTC. This codes for CASSLDRVGYEQYF.

This clonotype was counted between two and nine times. The chain has TRBV28 and TRBJ2-4; tentatively, D is TRBD1 (6 bases). CDR1 and CDR2 from the germline V gene are MDHEN and SYDVKM. Between the trimmed V and J ends, which lost 6 bases and 6 bases, there was a span of 15 bases. The CDR3 has 14 residues. As DNA, the CDR3 is TGTGCCAGCAGCGGGACATACGGGACAAACATTCAGTACTTC. Residues: CASSGTYGTNIQYF.

Comments on this clonotype: Sequence at one end of the junction differs from germline and may be a read error. The rearrangement uses TRBV5-1 and TRBJ2-3, with a tentative D call TRBD2 (5 bases). The CDR3 is 14 amino acids. CDR1 and CDR2 (germline): SGHRS, YFSETQ. In DNA form, the CDR3 reads TGCGCCAGCAGCTTGGTGGGGAGCAAAGATACGCAGTATTTT. Its protein product is CASSLVGSKDTQYF.

The genes are TRBV18 and TRBJ2-3; D possibly corresponds to TRBD2 (5 bases). The CDR3 extends over 14 amino acids. The V end lost 5 bases, the J end lost 9 bases, and 18 bases lay between the germline ends. Germline loops: CDR1 KGHSH, CDR2 LQKENI. The CDR3 nucleotides are TGTGCCAGCTCAGTCCTCAAACGGGAAGGGACGCAGTATTTT. Protein product: CASSVLKREGTQYF.

This clonotype was detected a few times. The V and J genes are TRBV11-3 and TRBJ2-4; D is ambiguous. V lost 5 bases to trimming and J lost 5 bases, with 10 bases between them. Germline CDR1 is SGHNT and CDR2 is YENEEA. The CDR3 covers 13 residues. CDR3 region: CASSKGAENIQYF. In nucleotides, the CDR3 is TGTGCCAGCAGCAAGGGTGCGGAAAACATTCAGTACTTC.

This clonotype showed up many times. The chain combines TRBV27 with TRBJ2-6; D is uncertain. CDR3 length: 13 amino acids. Germline-derived CDR1 and CDR2 are MNHEY and SMNVEV (reference sequence). Trimming shortened V by 8 bases and J by 2 bases, and 7 bases separated the two germline ends. CDR3 protein: CASSPPGANVLTF. The CDR3, as DNA: TGTGCCAGCTCACCACCTGGGGCCAACGTCCTGACTTTC.

The chain carries TRBV15 and TRBJ1-5; no firm D call. The V and J ends lost 2 bases and 0 bases respectively, with 17 bases between them. There are 18 residues in the CDR3. The germline V gene has CDR1 LNHNV and CDR2 YYDKDF (reference sequence). CDR3 in amino acids: CATSRRPLVSYSNQPQHF. DNA for the CDR3: TGTGCCACCAGCAGACGTCCCCTCGTTTCTTATAGCAATCAGCCCCAGCATTTT.

This clonotype showed up just once. The gene calls are TRBV20-1 and TRBJ2-7; 12 positions match TRBD2. Per the germline V gene, CDR1 is DFQATT and CDR2 is SNEGSKA (reference sequence). J was trimmed by 2 bases and V by 6 bases; bases with no gene match: 17. This CDR3 has 18 amino acids. The CDR3 here is CSAKALSSGRASPYEQYF. In DNA form, the CDR3 reads TGCAGTGCAAAGGCGCTTTCTAGCGGGAGGGCCTCACCCTACGAGCAGTACTTC.

V and J are TRBV20-1 and TRBJ1-1; D uncertain. Germline V gene data show CDR1 as DFQATT and CDR2 as SNEGSKA (reference sequence). Trimming removed 4 bases from V and 0 bases from J, with 18 bases in between. This CDR3 contains 16 residues. This CDR3 is CSAIRARKDMNTEAFF. The CDR3 DNA sequence: TGCAGTGCTATCCGGGCCCGGAAAGACATGAACACTGAAGCTTTCTTT.

The chain couples TRBV5-1 to TRBJ2-7, with D possibly being TRBD1 (6 bases). Trimming took 2 bases from V and 0 from J, leaving 15 bases between them. The germline CDR1 and CDR2 sequences are SGHRS and YFSETQ. The CDR3 consists of 16 residues. The CDR3 region has the DNA TGCGCCAGCAGCTTCCGGGCAGGGGCAAGCTCCTACGAGCAGTACTTC. Its protein is CASSFRAGASSYEQYF. The full variable domain, rest sourced from reference TRBV5-1 and TRBJ2-7, is KAGVTQTPRYLIKTRGQQVTLSCSPISGHRSVSWYQQTPGQGLQFLFEYFSETQRNKGNFPGRFSGRQFSNSRSEMNVSTLELGDSALYLCASSFRAGASSYEQYFGPGTRLTVT.

This clonotype was seen a few times. The gene calls are TRBV5-1 and TRBJ2-1; D is possibly TRBD2 (6 bases). There are 18 residues in the CDR3. Trimming took 3 bases from V and 3 from J, leaving 22 bases between them. CDR1 and CDR2 (germline): SGHRS, YFSETQ. The CDR3 DNA reads as TGCGCCAGCAGCTCCTCATTACTAGCAGGCCCGGACTACAATGAGCAGTTCTTC. As protein: CASSSSLLAGPDYNEQFF.

The chain carries TRBV20-1 and TRBJ1-4; D unclear. The CDR3 spans 11 residues. Germline assignment: CDR1 DFQATT and CDR2 SNEGSKA (reference sequence). V gave up 3 bases and J gave up 8 bases, with 7 bases separating them. The DNA for the CDR3 is TGCAGTGCTAGTGGGTGGGAAAAACTGTTTTTT. Amino acid sequence: CSASGWEKLFF.

V and J are TRBV5-1 and TRBJ1-4, with a tentative D call TRBD1 (6 bases). The CDR3 runs to 15 residues. Germline V gene sequence: CDR1 SGHRS, CDR2 YFSETQ. Between the trimmed V and J ends, which lost 7 bases and 1 base, there was a span of 14 bases. The CDR3 sequence is CASRSTGKTNEKLFF. DNA for the CDR3: TGCGCCAGCCGCTCAACAGGGAAAACTAATGAAAAACTGTTTTTT.

This clonotype was seen many times. The J gene is TRBJ1-1, the V gene TRBV28; perhaps TRBD1 as D (5 bases). Trimming removed 2 bases from V and 4 bases from J, with 8 bases in between. Germline CDR1 is MDHEN and CDR2 is SYDVKM. This CDR3 is 13 amino acids long. The CDR3 loop is CASSLLTGTEAFF. CDR3 DNA: TGTGCCAGCAGTTTACTTACAGGCACTGAAGCTTTCTTT.

The genes are TRBV6-5 and TRBJ2-3; the D is unclear. Germline CDR1 MNHEY, CDR2 SVGAGI. V shed 1 base and J shed 1 base, with 12 bases lying between them. The CDR3 sequence is 16 residues long. DNA of the CDR3: TGTGCCAGCAGTTACTATCCTTCGGTAGGCACAGATACGCAGTATTTT. Its protein product is CASSYYPSVGTDTQYF.

This clonotype was seen only a few times. V is TRBV5-1 and J is TRBJ1-2; D is possibly TRBD1 (5 bases). This CDR3 has 13 amino acids. Germline CDR1 reads SGHRS; CDR2 reads YFSETQ. Trimming pared 0 bases from V and 4 bases from J, leaving 7 bases between. CDR3 sequence: CASSLEGPYGYTF. The CDR3 DNA reads TGCGCCAGCAGCTTGGAGGGGCCCTATGGCTACACCTTC.

The chain uses TRBV3-1 and TRBJ2-7, with D hard to call. V was cut by 0 bases and J by 3 bases, with 12 bases left in between. Germline CDR1 and CDR2: LGHDT and YNNKEL (reference sequence). The length of the CDR3 is 15 residues. CDR3 nucleotide sequence: TGTGCCAGCAGCCAAGATACCGTACAAATCTACGAGCAGTACTTC. Residues: CASSQDTVQIYEQYF.

V and J are TRBV20-1 and TRBJ2-4; the D gene is possibly TRBD1 (6 bases). The germline V gene encodes CDR1 DFQATT and CDR2 SNEGSKA (reference sequence). This CDR3 is 13 amino acids long. Trimming shortened V by 3 bases and J by 4 bases, and 10 bases separated the two germline ends. The CDR3 spells CSASRQGKNIQYF. In nucleotides, the CDR3 is TGCAGTGCTAGCCGCCAGGGGAAAAACATTCAGTACTTC.

CDR3 amino acids: CSVEDEGDNRDTEAFF. CDR3 DNA: TGCAGCGTTGAAGATGAGGGAGATAATAGGGACACTGAAGCTTTCTTT. The J gene is TRBJ1-1, the V gene TRBV29-1, with unresolved D. Germline loops: CDR1 SQVTM, CDR2 ANQGSEA. This CDR3 is built from 16 residues. The ends were cut back, 0 bases at V and 3 bases at J, with 17 bases in the middle.

This clonotype showed up just a few times. The V and J genes are TRBV20-1 and TRBJ2-1; D is possibly TRBD1 (7 bases). This CDR3 is built from 12 residues. Trimming took 5 bases from V and 7 from J, leaving 12 bases between them. CDR1 and CDR2 from the germline V gene are DFQATT and SNEGSKA (reference sequence). CDR3 bases: TGCAGTGCTCACAGGGGAGGAAATGAGCAGTTCTTC. Amino acids: CSAHRGGNEQFF.

The chain couples TRBV12-3 or TRBV12-4 to TRBJ2-1; unclear D gene. The germline V and J ends were trimmed by 5 bases and 6 bases, with 14 bases remaining between them. The CDR3 is 14 amino acids. CDR3 loop: CASSRQIAGNEQFF. The CDR3 region has the DNA TGTGCCAGCAGTCGTCAGATAGCAGGCAATGAGCAGTTCTTC.

This chain joins TRBV20-1 and TRBJ2-1; 7 nucleotides align to TRBD2. This CDR3 has 16 amino acids. V lost 1 base and J lost 0; bases outside the gene matches: 6. CDR1 is DFQATT and CDR2 is SNEGSKA in the germline V gene (reference sequence). For the CDR3, the DNA is TGCAGTGCTAGAGGGTCCCGCGGGAGCTCCTACAATGAGCAGTTCTTC. This translates into CSARGSRGSSYNEQFF.

Only a few counts were recorded for this clonotype. This chain joins TRBV5-1 and TRBJ2-2, with TRBD1 identical over 7 bases. CDR3 length: 17 residues. Germline V lookup: CDR1 SGHRS, CDR2 YFSETQ. The V and J ends lost 4 bases and 4 bases, in that order; junction bases with no gene match: 13. The CDR3 DNA reads as TGCGCCAGCAGCCCTCCCCCGGGACAGAGAACCACCGGGGAGCTGTTTTTT. It is translated as CASSPPPGQRTTGELFF.

The CDR3 reads CASSSSSIETQYF. For the CDR3, the DNA is TGCGCCAGCAGCTCGTCGAGTATAGAGACCCAGTACTTC. The chain combines TRBV5-1 with TRBJ2-5; D ambiguous. The CDR3 extends over 13 amino acids. Germline lookup yields CDR1 SGHRS and CDR2 YFSETQ. Trimming cost V 3 bases and J 4 bases, with 10 bases left between them.

This clonotype has a handful of counts. V and J are TRBV20-1 and TRBJ2-1; TRBD2 matches 8 bases. The V segment lost 1 base and the J segment 2 bases; nucleotides outside the gene matches: 4. The germline gives CDR1 DFQATT, CDR2 SNEGSKA (reference sequence). The CDR3 consists of 15 residues. The CDR3 protein is CSARVIAGPYNEQFF. For the CDR3, the DNA is TGCAGTGCTAGAGTAATAGCGGGGCCCTACAATGAGCAGTTCTTC.

This clonotype was detected a few times. The chain recombines TRBV5-1 with TRBJ2-1; 10 bases are a match to TRBD2. The length of the CDR3 is 16 residues. V lost 0 bases, J lost 9 bases, and 9 bases stayed unmatched. Germline V gene lookup returns CDR1 SGHRS and CDR2 YFSETQ. The CDR3 here is CASSLVIAGGSGEQFF. In DNA form, the CDR3 reads TGCGCCAGCAGCTTGGTTATAGCGGGAGGTTCGGGTGAGCAGTTCTTC.

In its sample, this clonotype was seen a few times. The DNA for the CDR3 is TGCAGTGCGGACGGGACAGGGACTATGTACGAGCAGTACTTC. Its translation: CSADGTGTMYEQYF. The rearrangement links TRBV20-1 to TRBJ2-7, with 9 bases lining up with TRBD1. J lost 4 bases, V lost 6 bases, and 10 bases had no gene match. This CDR3 region has 14 residues. Germline CDR1 reads DFQATT; CDR2 reads SNEGSKA (reference sequence).

This chain joins TRBV25-1 and TRBJ2-5, with TRBD2 identical over 12 bases. From germline, CDR1 is MGHDK and CDR2 SYGVNS. The V gene end was trimmed by 3 bases and the J gene end by 5 bases; junction bases not matched to a gene: 10. CDR3 length: 17 residues. For the CDR3, the DNA is TGTGCCAGCAGTGAGGGGCTAGCGGGAGGGCCTCGGGAGACCCAGTACTTC. Protein product: CASSEGLAGGPRETQYF.

This chain uses TRBV24-1 with TRBJ2-1, with TRBD2 matching 10 bases. Germline-derived CDR1 and CDR2 are KGHDR and SFDVKD. The CDR3 spans 15 residues. With 4 bases clipped from V and 4 bases from J, the junction kept 3 bases outside the gene matches. The CDR3 region has the DNA TGTGCCACCAGTGACGGAGCGGGAGGGTACAATGAGCAGTTCTTC. Its protein is CATSDGAGGYNEQFF.